Below are 26 T cell receptor beta chains sequenced from a single sample in a study of blood T cell repertoires in COVID-19. Clones were read by immunoSEQ multiplex PCR, and TCRdb kept only the in-frame ones, dropping some. The sample contains 200,000 to 250,000 clones, about three quarters of which appear only once. Sequencing input: peripheral blood. Every receptor here comes from a woman in her 70s with acute or convalescent COVID-19.

The chain employs TRBV6-2 or TRBV6-3 and TRBJ1-1; D perhaps matches TRBD1 (6 bases). Trimming removed 3 bases at V and 7 bases at J, with 21 bases between. The length of the CDR3 is 16 residues. Germline V gene sequence: CDR1 MNHEY, CDR2 SVGEGT. In nucleotides, the CDR3 is TGTGCCAGCAGTTATTGGGACAACTTGGGGTATCTTGAAGCTTTCTTT. It specifies CASSYWDNLGYLEAFF.

DNA for the CDR3: TGTGCCTGGAGTGCGCTCACAGGGAAACGCTCCTATAATTCACCCCTCCACTTT. It is translated as CAWSALTGKRSYNSPLHF. The chain has TRBV30 and TRBJ1-6; a possible D gene is TRBD1 (6 bases). Germline CDR1 GTSNPN, CDR2 SVGIG (reference sequence). The CDR3 covers 18 residues. V dropped 1 base and J dropped 0 bases, with 16 bases sitting between them. Combining the CDR3 with reference TRBV30 and TRBJ1-6 gives the whole variable domain SQTIHQWPATLVQPVGSPLSLECTVEGTSNPNLYWYRQAAGRGLQLLFYSVGIGQISSEVPQNLSASRPQDRQFILSSKKLLLSDSGFYLCAWSALTGKRSYNSPLHFGNGTRLTVT.

The chain carries TRBV5-6 and TRBJ1-5; 7 bases agree with TRBD1. Germline CDR1 reads SGHDT; CDR2 reads YYEEEE. V gave up 3 bases and J gave up 11 bases; unmatched junction bases: 11. The CDR3 sequence is 14 residues long. The CDR3 DNA sequence: TGTGCCAGCAGCTCGGGACAGCGAGTCCGCACCCAGCATTTT. Encoded protein: CASSSGQRVRTQHF. Full variable domain (rest looked up from reference TRBV5-6 and TRBJ1-5): DAGVTQSPTHLIKTRGQQVTLRCSPKSGHDTVSWYQQALGQGPQFIFQYYEEEERQRGNFPDRFSGHQFPNYSSELNVNALLLGDSALYLCASSSGQRVRTQHFGDGTRLSIL.

V is TRBV28 and J is TRBJ2-1; 10 positions match TRBD2. From germline, CDR1 is MDHEN and CDR2 SYDVKM. CDR3 length: 15 amino acids. V trimming: 5 bases; J trimming: 5 bases; junction bases outside the gene matches: 6. As DNA, the CDR3 is TGTGCCAGCAGTCTAGCGGGGGCTGGGAACAATGAGCAGTTCTTC. This codes for CASSLAGAGNNEQFF.

This clone came up once. V gene TRBV5-1 combines with J gene TRBJ2-7; TRBD2 is a possible D gene (6 bases). V dropped 5 bases and J dropped 0 bases, with 15 bases sitting between them. This CDR3 comprises 15 residues. Germline V CDR1 and CDR2: SGHRS, YFSETQ. CDR3 nucleotides: TGCGCCAGCAGAAAACGGGGGTTCCGCTCCTACGAGCAGTACGTC. Its protein is CASRKRGFRSYEQYV.

The V call is TRBV6-5, the J call TRBJ1-5, with D possibly TRBD1 on 5 matching bases. There are 13 residues in the CDR3. Germline V gene lookup returns CDR1 MNHEY and CDR2 SVGAGI. Trimming stripped 7 bases from V and 0 bases from J, with 7 bases between. The CDR3 region has the DNA TGTGCCAGCACCAGGGATAGCAATCAGCCCCAGCATTTT. Encoded protein: CASTRDSNQPQHF.

J is TRBJ1-1 and V is TRBV5-1, with D hard to call. Germline assignment: CDR1 SGHRS and CDR2 YFSETQ. The CDR3 runs to 15 residues. Trimming took 0 bases from V and 0 from J, leaving 9 bases between them. The CDR3 reads CASSLVNLLNTEAFF. Written as DNA, the CDR3 is TGCGCCAGCAGCTTGGTCAACCTACTGAACACTGAAGCTTTCTTT.

This chain uses TRBV9 with TRBJ2-3; D is possibly TRBD2 (7 bases). The CDR3 runs to 14 residues. Germline assignment: CDR1 SGDLS and CDR2 YYNGEE. The ends were cut back, 0 bases at V and 4 bases at J, with 9 bases in the middle. CDR3 in amino acids: CASSVVGGPDTQYF. CDR3 coding DNA: TGTGCCAGCAGCGTAGTGGGGGGGCCAGATACGCAGTATTTT. The full variable domain, rest sourced from reference TRBV9 and TRBJ2-3, is DSGVTQTPKHLITATGQRVTLRCSPRSGDLSVYWYQQSLDQGLQFLIQYYNGEERAKGNILERFSAQQFPDLHSELNLSSLELGDSALYFCASSVVGGPDTQYFGPGTRLTVL.

This clone was counted ten times or more. J is TRBJ1-1 and V is TRBV6-4; TRBD1 matches 8 bases. Germline trimming cut 6 bases from V and 7 bases from J; bases unmatched to any gene: 13. Germline CDR1 MRHNA, CDR2 SNTAGT. The length of the CDR3 is 15 residues. The CDR3 is CASSRSPGQGYEAFF. As DNA, the CDR3 is TGTGCCAGCAGCAGAAGCCCCGGACAGGGTTATGAAGCTTTCTTT.

This chain links TRBV10-3 with TRBJ2-2; D is undetermined. Trimming removed 10 bases at V and 0 bases at J, with 9 bases between. Germline V lookup: CDR1 ENHRY, CDR2 SYGVKD. This CDR3 has 13 amino acids. The CDR3 DNA sequence: TGTGCCACCGAGTCTACGAACACCGGGGAGCTGTTTTTT. It yields the protein CATESTNTGELFF.

V and J are TRBV24-1 and TRBJ2-5; TRBD1 is a possible D gene (6 bases). V lost 4 bases to trimming and J lost 0 bases, with 11 bases between them. The CDR3 has 15 residues. CDR1 is KGHDR, CDR2 SFDVKD, per germline. The CDR3 bases are TGTGCCACCAGTGACTACCGGGACAACCAAGAGACCCAGTACTTC. It translates to CATSDYRDNQETQYF.

This sequence joins TRBV19 and TRBJ2-3; 9 bases align to TRBD2. V was clipped by 5 bases and J by 2 bases; unmatched bases: 8. The CDR3 runs to 16 residues. Germline CDR1 reads LNHDA; CDR2 reads SQIVND (reference sequence). The CDR3 sequence: CASSALSGGFTDTQYF. CDR3 DNA sequence: TGTGCCAGTAGTGCCCTAAGCGGGGGGTTCACAGATACGCAGTATTTT.

The chain recombines TRBV19 with TRBJ1-3; D unresolved. V lost 1 base to trimming and J lost 2 bases, with 3 bases between them. In germline, CDR1 is LNHDA, CDR2 SQIVND (reference sequence). This CDR3 spans 13 amino acids. The CDR3 sequence is CASSIATGNTIYF. The CDR3 DNA reads as TGTGCCAGTAGTATAGCCACTGGAAACACCATATATTTT.

The sample holds one count of this clone. The V call is TRBV6-2 or TRBV6-3, the J call TRBJ1-5; perhaps TRBD1 as D (5 bases). The CDR3 is 14 amino acids. Looked up from germline, CDR1 is MNHEY and CDR2 is SVGEGT. V was cut by 0 bases and J by 9 bases, with 12 bases left in between. DNA of the CDR3: TGTGCCAGCAGTTACTCGGGACGGGAGGGGCCCCAGCATTTT. As protein: CASSYSGREGPQHF.

Here the CDR3 reads CASSLRETQYF. Here the CDR3 DNA reads TGTGCCAGCAGCTTGCGGGAGACCCAGTACTTC. The gene calls are TRBV5-6 and TRBJ2-5; the D is unclear. V lost 1 base and J 5 bases, leaving 3 bases between the germline ends. The CDR3 covers 11 residues. CDR1 is SGHDT, CDR2 YYEEEE, per germline.

The gene calls are TRBV29-1 and TRBJ1-1; unclear D gene. The CDR3 length is 12 residues. Germline V gives CDR1 SQVTM, CDR2 ANQGSEA. V lost 5 bases and J 1 base, leaving 8 bases between the germline ends. CDR3 nucleotide sequence: TGCAGCGTTCGGGATCCGAACACTGAAGCTTTCTTT. Translated: CSVRDPNTEAFF.

This sequence joins TRBV5-1 and TRBJ2-2, with 8 positions matching TRBD2. Trimming at V came to 7 bases and at J to 4 bases, leaving 9 bases not matched to a gene. This CDR3 has 15 amino acids. Germline V lookup: CDR1 SGHRS, CDR2 YFSETQ. Here the CDR3 reads CASGTRSSGTGELFF. In DNA form, the CDR3 reads TGCGCCAGCGGGACTAGGAGTTCGGGCACCGGGGAGCTGTTTTTT.

The chain carries TRBV7-9 and TRBJ1-4, with 10 bases lining up with TRBD1. Germline trimming cut 7 bases from V and 5 bases from J; bases unmatched to any gene: 4. Looked up from germline, CDR1 is SEHNR and CDR2 is FQNEAQ (reference sequence). CDR3 length: 14 amino acids. The CDR3, as DNA: TGTGCCAGCAACACGGGACAGGGGAATGAAAAACTGTTTTTT. Its translation is CASNTGQGNEKLFF. The variable domain in full, completed from reference TRBV7-9 and TRBJ1-4, reads DTGVSQNPRHKITKRGQNVTFRCDPISEHNRLYWYRQTLGQGPEFLTYFQNEAQLEKSRLLSDRFSAERPKGSFSTLEIQRTEQGDSAMYLCASNTGQGNEKLFFGSGTQLSVL.

The chain employs TRBV12-3 or TRBV12-4 and TRBJ2-1; D remains ambiguous. V was pared by 3 bases and J by 9 bases, with 6 bases between. The length of the CDR3 is 11 residues. The CDR3 sequence: CASSFFVEQFF. As DNA, the CDR3 is TGTGCCAGCAGTTTTTTCGTTGAGCAGTTCTTC.

The rearrangement links TRBV3-1 (or the pseudogene TRBV3-2) to TRBJ2-7; weak D call: TRBD2 (6 bases). Germline loops: CDR1 LGHDT, CDR2 YNNKEL (reference sequence). The CDR3 spans 13 residues. Trimming stripped 4 bases from V and 6 bases from J, with 13 bases between. This CDR3 is CASSRGRRGEQYV. For the CDR3, the DNA is TGTGCCAGCAGCCGAGGACGGAGGGGCGAGCAGTACGTC.

The rearrangement uses TRBV3-1 (or the pseudogene TRBV3-2) and TRBJ2-5; D perhaps matches TRBD2 (5 bases). There are 15 residues in the CDR3. V lost 8 bases and J 2 bases, leaving 18 bases between the germline ends. CDR1 and CDR2 from the germline V gene are LGHDT and YNNKEL (reference sequence). CDR3 sequence: CASGASRALQETQYF. For the CDR3, the DNA is TGTGCCAGCGGAGCTTCGCGGGCCCTTCAAGAGACCCAGTACTTC.

The genes are TRBV7-2 and TRBJ2-7; 10 bases are shared with TRBD2. This CDR3 contains 15 residues. The trim removed 5 bases at V and 3 bases at J, leaving 7 bases unmatched. Germline CDR1 and CDR2: SGHTA and FQGNSA. DNA for the CDR3: TGTGCCAGCAGCCTAGGGTCTAGCGGGGGCTACGAGCAGTACGTC. Translated, it gives CASSLGSSGGYEQYV.

This chain connects TRBV13 to TRBJ1-3; D remains unclear. Trimming left V 5 bases short and J 0 bases short, with 14 bases between. Looked up from germline, CDR1 is PRHDT and CDR2 is FYEKMQ (reference sequence). The CDR3 totals 16 residues. In DNA form, the CDR3 reads TGTGCCAGCAGCCTCTCAACCAGGTCCTCTGGAAACACCATATATTTT. It translates to CASSLSTRSSGNTIYF.

The chain combines TRBV9 with TRBJ2-1; D gene ambiguous. This CDR3 has 15 amino acids. The V gene lost 0 bases and the J gene lost 1 base, with 8 bases spanning the gap. Germline-derived CDR1 and CDR2 are SGDLS and YYNGEE. As DNA, the CDR3 is TGTGCCAGCAGCGTAGATAGCTATTCCTACAATGAGCAGTTCTTC. It is translated as CASSVDSYSYNEQFF.

The chain has TRBV7-2 and TRBJ1-2; D gene uncertain. Per the germline V gene, CDR1 is SGHTA and CDR2 is FQGNSA. This CDR3 region has 13 residues. V dropped 6 bases and J dropped 0 bases, with 8 bases sitting between them. The CDR3 loop is CASREPPNYGYTF. In DNA, the CDR3 is TGTGCCAGCAGGGAGCCGCCTAACTATGGCTACACCTTC.

A note on this clone: Other DNA sequences within the sample encode an identical CDR3. This sequence joins TRBV15 and TRBJ2-7, with a weak D call TRBD2 (7 bases). Germline CDR1 is LNHNV and CDR2 is YYDKDF (reference sequence). This CDR3 is 14 amino acids long. V was trimmed by 5 bases and J by 1 base, leaving 12 bases between them. CDR3 DNA sequence: TGTGCCACCAGCCTAGGGGGGGGTTCCTACGAGCAGTACTTC. Its translation: CATSLGGGSYEQYF.